A selection of T cell receptor beta chains follows, all from one sample in a study of blood T cell repertoires in COVID-19. The data were produced by immunoSEQ multiplex PCR, yet TCRdb's version contains in-frame clones alone and is incomplete. The sample holds tens of thousands of clones, 70% to 90% seen once. The sample comprised peripheral blood. The receptors here all came from a man aged 45-60 years with active COVID-19. Both conserved end residues are part of each CDR3. Fields, in order: V gene, J gene, clone size, D gene, CDR3 protein, CDR3 DNA. A D gene is named only where the DNA matches it firmly. Clone size is not always given. Where it is, it says once, few, many or a class for expanded clones.

>TRBV12-5|TRBJ2-7|-|-
CASARSSGRAPEQYF
TGTGCTAGTGCCCGGTCGAGTGGCAGGGCCCCCGAGCAGTACTTC
>TRBV9|TRBJ2-2|-|TRBD1
CASGRTGTTGELFF
TGTGCCAGCGGCAGGACAGGGACAACCGGGGAGCTGTTTTTT
>TRBV2|TRBJ2-3|-|-
CASSTGRTDTQYF
TGTGCCAGCAGCACAGGGAGAACAGATACGCAGTATTTT
>TRBV6-2/TRBV6-3|TRBJ1-5|-|-
CASSSKGWNQPQHF
TGTGCCAGCAGTTCCAAGGGGTGGAATCAGCCCCAGCATTTT
>TRBV7-9|TRBJ2-5|-|TRBD2
CASSSGLAGPGGQYF
TGTGCCAGCAGCTCGGGACTAGCGGGCCCCGGAGGCCAGTACTTC
>TRBV19|TRBJ2-2|once|-
CASSIPGSDTGELFF
TGTGCCAGTAGTATCCCCGGGAGCGATACCGGGGAGCTGTTTTTT
>TRBV11-2|TRBJ2-1|-|-
CASSRDWGGHEQFF
TGTGCCAGCAGCCGGGATTGGGGGGGCCATGAGCAGTTCTTC
>TRBV11-2|TRBJ2-7|-|TRBD2
CASSSWLAGFYEQYF
TGTGCCAGCAGCTCGTGGCTAGCGGGGTTCTACGAGCAGTACTTC
>TRBV28|TRBJ2-5|few|TRBD1
CASSPRTGRTETQYF
TGTGCCAGCAGTCCCAGGACAGGGCGTACAGAGACCCAGTACTTC
>TRBV6-1|TRBJ1-1|few|-
CASSEKGSTEAFF
TGTGCCAGCAGTGAAAAGGGGTCCACTGAAGCTTTCTTT
>TRBV5-6|TRBJ2-3|-|TRBD2
CASSLAGGRDTQYF
TGTGCCAGCAGCTTAGCGGGAGGCCGGGATACGCAGTATTTT
>TRBV19|TRBJ2-3|once|-
CASRAASTDTQYF
TGTGCCAGTAGGGCTGCTAGCACAGATACGCAGTATTTT
>TRBV5-6|TRBJ2-1|few|-
CASSPLNLDINEQFF
TGTGCCAGCAGCCCCCTTAACCTCGACATAAATGAGCAGTTCTTC
>TRBV30|TRBJ1-5|-|-
CAWGVTDYSNQPQHF
TGTGCCTGGGGAGTGACAGATTATAGCAATCAGCCCCAGCATTTT
>TRBV7-2|TRBJ1-2|-|TRBD1
CASSPLPTGVSYGYTF
TGTGCCAGCAGCCCCCTCCCAACAGGGGTAAGCTATGGCTACACCTTC
>TRBV5-4|TRBJ1-6|-|-
CASFDQGGGSPLHF
TGTGCCAGCTTTGACCAGGGAGGAGGTTCACCCCTCCACTTT
>TRBV2|TRBJ1-5|-|-
CASSKQDNSNQPQHF
TGTGCCAGCAGTAAACAGGATAATAGCAATCAGCCCCAGCATTTT
>TRBV27|TRBJ1-5|-|-
CASSLSGLINQPQHF
TGTGCCAGCAGCCTGAGCGGTTTGATTAATCAGCCCCAGCATTTT
>TRBV7-9|TRBJ1-6|-|TRBD1
CASSLWDRTDNSPLHF
TGTGCCAGCAGCTTATGGGACAGGACAGATAATTCACCCCTCCACTTT
>TRBV6-2/TRBV6-3|TRBJ1-3|-|-
CASSYLPGSGNTIYF
TGTGCCAGCAGTTACCTTCCAGGGTCTGGAAACACCATATATTTT
>TRBV4-3|TRBJ1-1|-|TRBD1
CASSQLTGAEAFF
TGCGCCAGCAGCCAACTGACAGGGGCCGAAGCTTTCTTT
>TRBV7-9|TRBJ1-5|few|TRBD1
CASSRQGGNQPQHF
TGTGCCAGCAGCCGACAGGGAGGCAATCAGCCCCAGCATTTT
>TRBV4-1|TRBJ1-5|-|TRBD1
CASSPTGDSNQPQHF
TGCGCCAGCAGTCCTACAGGGGACAGCAATCAGCCCCAGCATTTT
>TRBV2|TRBJ2-2|-|-
CASSERGRGQSITGELFF
TGTGCCAGCAGTGAAAGGGGCCGCGGACAGAGCATCACCGGGGAGCTGTTTTTT
>TRBV7-2|TRBJ1-1|-|-
CASSSRLGSEAFF
TGTGCCAGCAGCTCCCGCCTCGGTTCTGAAGCTTTCTTT
>TRBV7-2|TRBJ2-5|-|-
CASSLGPGWNQETQYF
TGTGCCAGCAGCTTGGGTCCGGGTTGGAACCAAGAGACCCAGTACTTC
>TRBV29-1|TRBJ1-4|-|-
CSAGGGARRNEKLFF
TGCAGCGCTGGAGGGGGGGCGCGAAGGAATGAAAAACTGTTTTTT
>TRBV6-2/TRBV6-3|TRBJ2-3|once|-
CASSRSTSTDTQYF
TGTGCCAGCAGTCGATCAACTAGCACAGATACGCAGTATTTT
>TRBV5-5|TRBJ1-2|-|TRBD1
CASSGWDRDNYGYTF
TGTGCCAGCAGCGGATGGGACAGGGATAACTATGGCTACACCTTC
>TRBV11-2|TRBJ1-4|-|-
CASSLSTREDEKLFF
TGTGCCAGCAGCTTATCGACGCGGGAGGATGAAAAACTGTTTTTT
>TRBV5-1|TRBJ1-1|-|TRBD1
CASSLENRGSRNTEAFF
TGCGCCAGCAGCTTGGAAAACAGGGGGTCCAGGAACACTGAAGCTTTCTTT
>TRBV3-1/TRBV3-2|TRBJ1-5|-|TRBD1
CASSQGTGGLGNQPQHF
TGTGCCAGCAGCCAAGGAACAGGGGGCCTTGGCAATCAGCCCCAGCATTTT
>TRBV7-3|TRBJ2-1|-|-
CASSWTPNNEQFF
TGTGCCAGCTCTTGGACTCCCAACAATGAGCAGTTCTTC
>TRBV28|TRBJ2-5|-|-
CASSPPGGETQYF
TGTGCCAGCAGTCCCCCCGGCGGGGAGACCCAGTACTTC
>TRBV5-8|TRBJ1-1|-|TRBD1
CASSHSVQGQEAFF
TGTGCCAGCAGCCACTCGGTACAGGGGCAAGAAGCTTTCTTT
>TRBV6-1|TRBJ1-5|once|-
CASSEAFGWGKNQPQHF
TGTGCCAGCAGTGAAGCCTTCGGGTGGGGCAAGAATCAGCCCCAGCATTTT
>TRBV15|TRBJ2-3|-|-
CATSVGQRTDTQYF
TGTGCCACCAGCGTCGGACAGCGCACAGATACGCAGTATTTT
>TRBV19|TRBJ1-5|-|-
CASNRGNYNQPQHF
TGTGCCAGTAACCGGGGGAATTATAATCAGCCCCAGCATTTT
>TRBV27|TRBJ1-5|-|-
CASSDSGRDQPQHF
TGTGCCAGCAGTGACAGCGGGCGAGATCAGCCCCAGCATTTT
>TRBV5-1|TRBJ2-1|once|TRBD1
CASSLARQGENEQFF
TGCGCCAGCAGCTTGGCGCGACAGGGGGAGAATGAGCAGTTCTTC
>TRBV7-3|TRBJ2-1|-|TRBD2
CASSLSSGTSGYNEQFF
TGTGCCAGCAGCTTAAGCTCCGGGACTAGCGGTTACAATGAGCAGTTCTTC
>TRBV5-4|TRBJ1-2|-|-
CASSWADPSYGYTF
TGTGCCAGCAGCTGGGCAGACCCCTCCTATGGCTACACCTTC
>TRBV6-1|TRBJ1-5|-|TRBD1
CASSDLQGAQPQHF
TGTGCCAGCAGTGACCTACAGGGGGCTCAGCCCCAGCATTTT
>TRBV6-6|TRBJ2-3|-|-
CASSYSGGFGTDTQYF
TGTGCCAGCAGTTACTCAGGGGGTTTCGGCACAGATACGCAGTATTTT
>TRBV19|TRBJ1-2|few|-
CASSIPAGNYGYTF
TGTGCCAGTAGTATTCCAGCAGGGAACTATGGCTACACCTTC
>TRBV14|TRBJ1-1|-|-
CASSQERALNTEAFF
TGTGCCAGCAGCCAAGAACGCGCCCTGAACACTGAAGCTTTCTTT
>TRBV20-1|TRBJ1-6|-|TRBD1
CSASRTGSSPLHF
TGCAGTGCTAGTAGGACAGGGAGTTCACCCCTCCACTTT
>TRBV11-2|TRBJ1-5|-|-
CASSTGVNQPQHF
TGTGCCAGCAGCACCGGGGTGAATCAGCCCCAGCATTTT
>TRBV4-3|TRBJ2-1|once|TRBD1
CASSQLTGDRNEQFF
TGCGCCAGCAGCCAATTAACAGGGGATCGGAATGAGCAGTTCTTC
>TRBV5-1|TRBJ2-2|-|-
CASWPNTGELFF
TGCGCCAGCTGGCCCAACACCGGGGAGCTGTTTTTT
>TRBV7-2|TRBJ1-1|-|TRBD1
CASSSPRDREDGAFF
TGTGCCAGCAGCTCCCCCCGGGACAGGGAGGACGGAGCTTTCTTT
>TRBV29-1|TRBJ1-2|-|TRBD1
CSVDTKSGGNYGYTF
TGCAGCGTTGACACTAAATCAGGGGGGAACTATGGCTACACCTTC
>TRBV25-1|TRBJ2-2|-|-
CASSVSGTGQSGELFF
TGTGCCAGCAGTGTTAGCGGGACAGGGCAATCCGGGGAGCTGTTTTTT
>TRBV2|TRBJ2-7|-|-
CASLLAGGGWYEQYF
TGTGCCAGCTTACTCGCAGGGGGAGGTTGGTACGAGCAGTACTTC
>TRBV7-8|TRBJ2-7|-|TRBD1
CASSLVDRVGEQYF
TGTGCCAGCAGCTTAGTGGACAGGGTAGGCGAGCAGTACTTC
>TRBV7-3|TRBJ2-5|-|-
CASSLSPPTRVQETQYF
TGTGCCAGCAGCTTATCGCCGCCGACCAGGGTCCAAGAGACCCAGTACTTC